This TCR beta chain was captured in a study of blood T cell repertoires in COVID-19. Clones were read by immunoSEQ multiplex PCR, and TCRdb kept only the in-frame ones, dropping some. The sample lists 650,000 to 800,000 clones, around 89% occurring once. The length of the CDR3 is 16 residues. The germline gives CDR1 SQVTM, CDR2 ANQGSEA. Trimming shortened V by 0 bases and J by 2 bases, and 16 bases separated the two germline ends. Sample: peripheral blood. The receptor comes from a woman between 18 and 29 years old with acute or convalescent COVID-19. The J gene is TRBJ1-2, the V gene TRBV29-1; possibly TRBD1 for D (5 bases). Here the CDR3 reads CSVEDLVWGGNYGYTF. The DNA for the CDR3 is TGCAGCGTTGAAGATCTGGTCTGGGGCGGAAACTATGGCTACACCTTC.